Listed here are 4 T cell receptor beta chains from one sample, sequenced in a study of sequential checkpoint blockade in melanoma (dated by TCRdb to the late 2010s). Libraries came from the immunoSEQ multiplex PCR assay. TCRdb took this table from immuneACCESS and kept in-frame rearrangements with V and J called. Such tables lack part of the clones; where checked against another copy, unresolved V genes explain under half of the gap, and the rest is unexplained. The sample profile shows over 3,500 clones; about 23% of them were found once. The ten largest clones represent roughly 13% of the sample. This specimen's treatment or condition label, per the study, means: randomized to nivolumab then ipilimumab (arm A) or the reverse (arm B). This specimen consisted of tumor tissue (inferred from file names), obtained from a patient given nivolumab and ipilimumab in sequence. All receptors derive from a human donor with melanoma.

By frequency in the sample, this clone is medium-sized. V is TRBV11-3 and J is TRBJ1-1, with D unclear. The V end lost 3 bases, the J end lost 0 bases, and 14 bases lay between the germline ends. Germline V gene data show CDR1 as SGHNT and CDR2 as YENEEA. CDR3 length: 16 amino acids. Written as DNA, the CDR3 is TGTGCCAGCAGCTTGGCCAGGAGAAAGATGAACACTGAAGCTTTCTTT. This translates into CASSLARRKMNTEAFF.

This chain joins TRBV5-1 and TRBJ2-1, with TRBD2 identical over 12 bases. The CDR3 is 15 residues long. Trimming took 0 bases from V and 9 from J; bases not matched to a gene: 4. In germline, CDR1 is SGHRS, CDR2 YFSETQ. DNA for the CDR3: TGCGCCAGCAGCTTGGCTAGCGGGGGGGCGGGTGAGCAGTTCTTC. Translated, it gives CASSLASGGAGEQFF.

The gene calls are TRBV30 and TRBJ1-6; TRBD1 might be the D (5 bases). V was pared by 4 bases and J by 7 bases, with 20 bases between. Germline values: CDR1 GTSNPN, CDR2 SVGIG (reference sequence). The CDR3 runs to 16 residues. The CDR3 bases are TGTGCCTGGAATCCCGCCAGGGTTAAGGGGAATTCACCCCTCCACTTT. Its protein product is CAWNPARVKGNSPLHF.

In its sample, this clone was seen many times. CDR3: CASSSLGGGLSYEQYF. DNA for the CDR3: TGTGCCAGCAGCTCCCTGGGGGGGGGCCTGTCCTACGAGCAGTACTTC. The genes are TRBV11-3 and TRBJ2-7; tentatively, D is TRBD2 (7 bases). The V and J ends lost 4 bases and 1 base respectively, with 17 bases between them. Per the germline V gene, CDR1 is SGHNT and CDR2 is YENEEA. The CDR3 length is 16 residues.